What follows is one T cell receptor (beta chain) and its context. What this receptor recognizes is not known. No base quality information exists; no much larger clone differs at one position. The data derive from a study of cytomegalovirus exposure and HLA in healthy donors (dated by TCRdb to about 2017). About the investigation overall: The 500 to 800 repertoires of the first cohort and the 120 validation repertoires were produced on the same platform, according to a later analysis. A separate validation cohort of approximately 130 different subjects was used in addition to the approximately 670-subject first cohort. High-throughput TCR immunosequencing, statistical association of individual TCRs with disease status, and machine learning were combined to predict cytomegalovirus infection status. The study was designed to test whether signatures of past pathogen exposure could be identified by cataloging public T cell receptors. What the study reported, not specific to this receptor: Subsequent analysis determined that TCRs grouped into clusters in the first cohort also showed a tendency toward co-occurrence across the 130 or so validation repertoires, and 85% to 95% of cluster scores exceeded 0. In both the original and validation cohorts, the classifier was reported to diagnose cytomegalovirus status with high specificity and sensitivity. A total of 164 TCR beta chains were listed by the study as associated with cytomegalovirus. All 120 or so repertoires were used to score co-occurrence in the validation cohort in a later analysis, because that analysis had no HLA typing for the cohort. In vitro tests confirmed that a few of the cytomegalovirus-associated TCR beta chains recognize cytomegalovirus antigens. It was suggested by the authors that the approach could potentially be generalized to other disease states and immunological phenotypes. While some public TCRs were present in many individuals, most TCR sequences turned up only very rarely across donors.

From its cysteine to its phenylalanine, the CDR3 spans 13 amino acids. The CDR3 DNA has 39 bases and is translated from base 1. In the germline V gene, CDR1 corresponds to SGHRS and CDR2 to YFSETQ. V loses 0 bases of germline sequence and J loses 5 bases, and the interval between the two ends is 8 bases. Receptor libraries were prepared by the immunoSEQ multiplex PCR assay. Per the authors' processing: A statistical classification framework was developed to diagnose cytomegalovirus status using the catalog of TCR beta chain sequences. TCRdb re-hosts the immuneACCESS table, in-frame sequences only. Its copies lack some clones; in the studies checked, an unresolved V gene accounts for under half of them, and the cause for the rest is not known. Clonal size and the V and J genes are those of that table, whereas D and trimming came from the DNA. The sample table records some 74,000 clones; 93% of these occur just once. The ten largest clonotypes hold 3.6% of the sample.

Donors formed part of the validation cohort, which comprised about 120 subjects and was distinct from the first cohort of 666 subjects. Recombination joined TRBV5-1 with TRBJ1-1; a weak D assignment points to TRBD1 (6 bases agree). Sequences were obtained from PBMCs. The clonotype originates from a woman aged 25-40 years in good health and CMV-seronegative. This receptor carries the CDR3 CASSLAGVTEAFF. The nucleotides are TGCGCCAGCAGCTTGGCAGGGGTGACTGAAGCTTTCTTT.